A selection of T cell receptor beta chains follows, all from one sample in a study of blood T cell repertoires in COVID-19. Clones were sequenced by immunoSEQ multiplex PCR, and TCRdb holds only the in-frame ones, with some missing. The repertoire holds some 190,000 clones, with roughly 89% as singletons. Source material: PBMCs or T cells enriched from blood (not recorded which). All receptors come from a woman aged 40 to 50 with acute COVID-19. Each CDR3 is given with its conserved first and last residue. D genes are given only for firm matches. Some rows mark clone size as missing; the rest say once, few, many or name a class of expanded clone.

.	TRBJ2-3	.	TRBV15	TGTGCCACCAGCTCAGCCGGGGGGCGGTCAACAGATACGCAGTATTTT	CATSSAGGRSTDTQYF
.	TRBJ2-3	once	TRBV20-1	TGCAGTGCCCCCCTCAGGGATACGCAGTATTTT	CSAPLRDTQYF
TRBD2	TRBJ2-5	.	TRBV11-2	TGTGCCAGCCAGAAGACGGGAGGGGTAGGGGAGACCCAGTACTTC	CASQKTGGVGETQYF
TRBD1	TRBJ1-3	.	TRBV9	TGTGCCAGCAGCTCCACGACAGGGCTCTCTGGAAACACCATATATTTT	CASSSTTGLSGNTIYF
TRBD2	TRBJ2-7	once	TRBV7-2	TGTGCCAGCAGCTTAGCGACTAGCCCCCACGAGCAGTACTTC	CASSLATSPHEQYF
.	TRBJ2-3	once	TRBV20-1	TGCAGTGCTCCGACAGATACGCAGTATTTT	CSAPTDTQYF
.	TRBJ2-3	.	TRBV14	TGTGCCAGCAGCCAAGAATTCGGGGTTTACACAGATACGCAGTATTTT	CASSQEFGVYTDTQYF
TRBD2	TRBJ2-2	.	TRBV9	TGTGCCAGCAGCGATAGCGGGGCGAGCGGGGAGCTGTTTTTT	CASSDSGASGELFF
TRBD1	TRBJ2-7	.	TRBV7-9	TGTGCCAGCAGCCTGACCGGGACAGGCACCGAGCAGTACTTC	CASSLTGTGTEQYF
TRBD2	TRBJ2-7	.	TRBV7-2	TGTGCCAGCAGCTCGGGACTAGCGGGAACCTACGAGCAGTACTTC	CASSSGLAGTYEQYF
.	TRBJ1-2	.	TRBV5-1	TGCGCCAGCAGCTTGGAGGGGATGACTAACTATGGCTACACCTTC	CASSLEGMTNYGYTF
TRBD1	TRBJ1-2	.	TRBV6-5	TGTGCCAGCACAAGACAGGGGTCCTATGGCTACACCTTC	CASTRQGSYGYTF
.	TRBJ2-7	.	TRBV12-5	TGTGCTAGTGGTTTTAGTTACGAGCAGTACTTC	CASGFSYEQYF
TRBD2	TRBJ2-3	.	TRBV10-3	TGTGCCATCAGTGTGGGGGGGACTAGCGGGAGCCCGGATTTT	CAISVGGTSGSPDF
.	TRBJ1-4	once	TRBV4-2	TGTGCCAGCAGCCAAGGTACAGCGGAAAAAACTAATGAAAAACTGTTTTTT	CASSQGTAEKTNEKLFF
TRBD2	TRBJ2-5	.	TRBV29-1	TGCAGCGGCCTAGCGGGGATCCAAGAGACCCAGTACTTC	CSGLAGIQETQYF
TRBD1	TRBJ1-2	.	TRBV18	TGTGCCAGCTCACAGGACAGGGGAAGTATTGGCTACACCTTC	CASSQDRGSIGYTF
.	TRBJ2-3	.	TRBV27	TGTGCCAGCAGTTGGGGGGGGCGGACAGATACGCAGTATTTT	CASSWGGRTDTQYF
.	TRBJ1-2	.	TRBV14	TGTGCCAGCAGCGCCCAGGCATCTATCTATGGCTACACCTTC	CASSAQASIYGYTF
.	TRBJ1-6	.	TRBV27	TGTGCCAGCAAGCGGGACTCGGGAAATTCACCCCTCCACTTT	CASKRDSGNSPLHF
.	TRBJ1-2	.	TRBV7-2	TGTGCCAGCAGCTTAGCACAGGTCTATGGCTACACCTTC	CASSLAQVYGYTF
.	TRBJ1-2	.	TRBV7-2	TGTGCCAGCAGCTTGGGCACGACCGCTAACTATGGCTACACCTTC	CASSLGTTANYGYTF
TRBD1	TRBJ2-2	.	TRBV5-1	TGCGCCAGCAGCGTGGGACAGGGGGTGCCTAGATTGAACACCGGGGAGCTGTTTTTT	CASSVGQGVPRLNTGELFF
.	TRBJ1-5	.	TRBV2	TGTGCCAGCAGTGACAGGCTCAATCAGCCCCAGCATTTT	CASSDRLNQPQHF
.	TRBJ1-1	few	TRBV5-3	TGTGCCAGAAGCGTACCGCGTCCTATTAGCACTGAAGCTTTCTTT	CARSVPRPISTEAFF
TRBD1	TRBJ1-1	.	TRBV27	TGTGCCAGCAGGGTGACAGGGACAAACACTGAAGCTTTCTTT	CASRVTGTNTEAFF
.	TRBJ1-4	.	TRBV4-1	TGCGCCAGCAGCCAAGGCTCCGAACGGGAAAAACTGTTTTTT	CASSQGSEREKLFF
TRBD1	TRBJ2-4	.	TRBV6-5	TGTGCCAGCAGAGGACAGGGGCTAGCCAAAAACATTCAGTACTTC	CASRGQGLAKNIQYF
.	TRBJ1-2	.	TRBV15	TGTGCCACCAGCAGAGAACGGGGGGGCCACTATGGCTACACCTTC	CATSRERGGHYGYTF
.	TRBJ2-1	few	TRBV10-3	TGTGCCATCAGTGAGTCCCAGTACAATGAGCAGTTCTTC	CAISESQYNEQFF
TRBD2	TRBJ2-3	.	TRBV19	TGTGCCAGTAATGGGCTAGCGGGTAACACAGATACGCAGTATTTT	CASNGLAGNTDTQYF
TRBD2	TRBJ2-5	.	TRBV29-1	TGCAGCGTTCGCGATAGCGGGGCCACGGGAGAGACCCAGTACTTC	CSVRDSGATGETQYF